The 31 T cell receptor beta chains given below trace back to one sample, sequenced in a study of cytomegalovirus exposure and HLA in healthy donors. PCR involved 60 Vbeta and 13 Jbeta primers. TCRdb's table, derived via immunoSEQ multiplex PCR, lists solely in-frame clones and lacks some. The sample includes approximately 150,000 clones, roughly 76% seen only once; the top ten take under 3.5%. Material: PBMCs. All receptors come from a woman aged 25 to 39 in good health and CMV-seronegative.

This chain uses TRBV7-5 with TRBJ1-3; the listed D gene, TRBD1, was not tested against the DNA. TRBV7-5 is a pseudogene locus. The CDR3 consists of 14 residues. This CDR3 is CVRSRRQGANTIYF. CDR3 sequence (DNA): TGTGTCAGAAGCCGTAGACAGGGCGCAAACACCATATATTTT.

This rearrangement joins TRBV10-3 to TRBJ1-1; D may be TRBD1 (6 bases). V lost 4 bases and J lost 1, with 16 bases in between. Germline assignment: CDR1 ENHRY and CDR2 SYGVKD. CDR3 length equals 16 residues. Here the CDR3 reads CAISGPVGRGNTEAFF. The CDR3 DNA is TGTGCCATCAGTGGTCCTGTGGGCAGGGGGAACACTGAAGCTTTCTTT.

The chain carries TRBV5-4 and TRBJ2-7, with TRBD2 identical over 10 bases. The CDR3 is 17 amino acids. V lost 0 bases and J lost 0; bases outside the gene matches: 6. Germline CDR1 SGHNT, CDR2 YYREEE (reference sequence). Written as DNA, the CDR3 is TGTGCCAGCAGCTTGGCCCCCCTAGCGGGAGTCTCCTACGAGCAGTACTTC. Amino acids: CASSLAPLAGVSYEQYF.

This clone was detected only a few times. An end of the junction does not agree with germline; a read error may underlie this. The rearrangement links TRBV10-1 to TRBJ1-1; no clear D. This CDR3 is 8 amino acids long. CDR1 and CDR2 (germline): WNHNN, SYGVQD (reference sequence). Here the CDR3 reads CASRLGPF. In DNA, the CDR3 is TGCGCCAGCAGACTGGGCCCCTTT.

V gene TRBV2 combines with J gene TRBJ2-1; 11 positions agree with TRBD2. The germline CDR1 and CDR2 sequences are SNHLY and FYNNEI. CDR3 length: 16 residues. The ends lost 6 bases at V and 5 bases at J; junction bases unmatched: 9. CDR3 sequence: CASRPRLAGYNNEQFF. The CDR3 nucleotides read TGTGCCAGCAGGCCAAGACTAGCGGGATATAACAATGAGCAGTTCTTC. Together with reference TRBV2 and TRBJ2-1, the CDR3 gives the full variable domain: EPEVTQTPSHQVTQMGQEVILRCVPISNHLYFYWYRQILGQKVEFLVSFYNNEISEKSEIFDDQFSVERPDGSNFTLKIRSTKLEDSAMYFCASRPRLAGYNNEQFFGPGTRLTVL.

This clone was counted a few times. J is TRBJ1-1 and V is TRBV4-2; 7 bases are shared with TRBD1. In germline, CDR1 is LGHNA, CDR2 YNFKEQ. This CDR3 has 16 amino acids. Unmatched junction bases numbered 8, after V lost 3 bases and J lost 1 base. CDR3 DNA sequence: TGTGCCAGCAGCCATCCCATGGGACAGACGAACACTGAAGCTTTCTTT. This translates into CASSHPMGQTNTEAFF.

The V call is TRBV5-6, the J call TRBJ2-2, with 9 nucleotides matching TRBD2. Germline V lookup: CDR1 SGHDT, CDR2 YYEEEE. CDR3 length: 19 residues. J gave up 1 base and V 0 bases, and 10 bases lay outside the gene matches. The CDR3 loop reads CASSLELAGTPGNTGELFF. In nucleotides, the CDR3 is TGTGCCAGCAGCTTGGAGCTAGCGGGAACGCCAGGGAACACCGGGGAGCTGTTTTTT.

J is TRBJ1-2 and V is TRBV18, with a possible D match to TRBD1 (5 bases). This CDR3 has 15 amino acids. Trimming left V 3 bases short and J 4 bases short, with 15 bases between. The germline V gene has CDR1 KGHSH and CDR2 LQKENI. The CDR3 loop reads CASSPPGVRPYGYTF. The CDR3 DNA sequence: TGTGCCAGCTCACCGCCGGGGGTCCGCCCCTATGGCTACACCTTC.

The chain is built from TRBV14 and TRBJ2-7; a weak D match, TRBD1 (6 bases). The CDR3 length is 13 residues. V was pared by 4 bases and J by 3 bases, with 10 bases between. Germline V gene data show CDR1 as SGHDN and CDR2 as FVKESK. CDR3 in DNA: TGTGCCAGCAGCCCACACAGGGTCTACGAGCAGTACTTC. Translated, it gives CASSPHRVYEQYF.

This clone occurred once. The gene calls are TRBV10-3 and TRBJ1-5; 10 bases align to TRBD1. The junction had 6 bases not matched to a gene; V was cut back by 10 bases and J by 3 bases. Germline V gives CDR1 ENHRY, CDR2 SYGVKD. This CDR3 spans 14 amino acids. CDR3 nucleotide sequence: TGTGCCACCAGGACAGGGGGTCACAATCAGCCCCAGCATTTT. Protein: CATRTGGHNQPQHF.

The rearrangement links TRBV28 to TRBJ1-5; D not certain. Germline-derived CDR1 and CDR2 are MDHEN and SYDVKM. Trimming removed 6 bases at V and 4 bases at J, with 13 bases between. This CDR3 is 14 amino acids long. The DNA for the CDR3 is TGTGCCAGCAGCCCCATCCAGTGGAATCAGCCCCAGCATTTT. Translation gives CASSPIQWNQPQHF. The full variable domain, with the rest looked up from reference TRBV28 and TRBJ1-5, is DVKVTQSSRYLVKRTGEKVFLECVQDMDHENMFWYRQDPGLGLRLIYFSYDVKMKEKGDIPEGYSVSREKKERFSLILESASTNQTSMYLCASSPIQWNQPQHFGDGTRLSIL.

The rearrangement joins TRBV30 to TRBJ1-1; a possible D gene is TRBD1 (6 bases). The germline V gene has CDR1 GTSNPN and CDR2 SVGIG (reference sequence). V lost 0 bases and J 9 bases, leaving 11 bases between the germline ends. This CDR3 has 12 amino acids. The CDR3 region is CAWSVGQLQAFF. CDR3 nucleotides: TGTGCCTGGAGTGTCGGACAGTTACAAGCTTTCTTT.

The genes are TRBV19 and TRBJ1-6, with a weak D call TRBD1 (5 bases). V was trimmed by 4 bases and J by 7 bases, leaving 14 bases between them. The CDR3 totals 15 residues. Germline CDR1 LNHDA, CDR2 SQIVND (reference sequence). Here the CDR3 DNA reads TGTGCCAGTAGTAGGGGACTCCGGGTGAATTCACCCCTCCACTTT. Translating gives CASSRGLRVNSPLHF.

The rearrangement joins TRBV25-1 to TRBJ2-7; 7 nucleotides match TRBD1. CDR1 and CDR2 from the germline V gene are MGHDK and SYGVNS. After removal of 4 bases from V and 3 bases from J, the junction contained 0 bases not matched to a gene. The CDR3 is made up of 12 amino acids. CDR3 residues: CASSGQGYEQYF. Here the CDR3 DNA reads TGTGCCAGCAGTGGACAGGGCTACGAGCAGTACTTC.

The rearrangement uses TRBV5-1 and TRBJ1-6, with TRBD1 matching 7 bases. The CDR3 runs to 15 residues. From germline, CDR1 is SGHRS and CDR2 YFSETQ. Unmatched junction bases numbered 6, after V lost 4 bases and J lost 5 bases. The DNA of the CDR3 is TGCGCCAGCAGCCCGGTGGGACAGAATAATTCACCCCTCCACTTT. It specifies CASSPVGQNNSPLHF. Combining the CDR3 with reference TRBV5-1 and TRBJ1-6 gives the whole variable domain KAGVTQTPRYLIKTRGQQVTLSCSPISGHRSVSWYQQTPGQGLQFLFEYFSETQRNKGNFPGRFSGRQFSNSRSEMNVSTLELGDSALYLCASSPVGQNNSPLHFGNGTRLTVT.

In nucleotides, the CDR3 is TGTGCCACCAGCAGAGAGGCGGGGGGGTACAATGAGCAGTTCTTC. It translates to CATSREAGGYNEQFF. The V and J genes are TRBV15 and TRBJ2-1; 9 bases align to TRBD2. The CDR3 covers 15 residues. The germline V gene encodes CDR1 LNHNV and CDR2 YYDKDF (reference sequence). Trimming took 0 bases from V and 4 from J; bases not matched to a gene: 1.

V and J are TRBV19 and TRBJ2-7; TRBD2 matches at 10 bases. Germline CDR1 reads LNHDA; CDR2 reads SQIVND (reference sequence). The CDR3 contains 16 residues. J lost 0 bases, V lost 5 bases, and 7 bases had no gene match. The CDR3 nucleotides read TGTGCCAGTAGTCCGCTGTTAGCGGGGGGCTCCTACGAGCAGTACTTC. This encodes CASSPLLAGGSYEQYF.

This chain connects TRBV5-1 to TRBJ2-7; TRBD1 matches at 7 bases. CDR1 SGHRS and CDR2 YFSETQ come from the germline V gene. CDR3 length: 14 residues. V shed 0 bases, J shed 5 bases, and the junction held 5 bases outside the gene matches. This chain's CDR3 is CASSLGGQANEQYF. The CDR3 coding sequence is TGCGCCAGCAGCTTGGGAGGACAGGCAAACGAGCAGTACTTC.

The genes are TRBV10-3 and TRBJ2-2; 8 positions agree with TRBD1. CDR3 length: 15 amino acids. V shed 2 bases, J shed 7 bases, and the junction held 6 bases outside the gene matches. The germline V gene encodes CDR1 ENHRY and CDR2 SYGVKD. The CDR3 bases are TGTGCCATCAGTGAGACTCAGGACAGGGACGGGGAGCTGTTTTTT. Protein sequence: CAISETQDRDGELFF.

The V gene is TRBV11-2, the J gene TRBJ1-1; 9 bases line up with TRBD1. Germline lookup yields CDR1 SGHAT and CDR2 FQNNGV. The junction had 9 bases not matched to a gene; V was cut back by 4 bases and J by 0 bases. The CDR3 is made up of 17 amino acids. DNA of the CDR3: TGTGCCAGCAGCTACCCGACAGGGGGGATTATGAACACTGAAGCTTTCTTT. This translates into CASSYPTGGIMNTEAFF.

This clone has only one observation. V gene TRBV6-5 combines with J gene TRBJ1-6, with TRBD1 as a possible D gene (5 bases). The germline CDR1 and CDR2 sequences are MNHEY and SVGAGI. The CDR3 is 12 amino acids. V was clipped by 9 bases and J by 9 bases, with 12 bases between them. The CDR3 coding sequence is TGTGCCAGTGGGGCCTGGGGTTCACCCCTCCACTTT. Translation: CASGAWGSPLHF.

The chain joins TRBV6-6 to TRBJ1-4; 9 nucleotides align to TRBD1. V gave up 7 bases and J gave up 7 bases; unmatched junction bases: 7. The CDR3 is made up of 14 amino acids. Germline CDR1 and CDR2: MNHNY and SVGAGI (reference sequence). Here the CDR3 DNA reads TGTGCCAGCATAAAAGACAGGGGGGCTGAAAAACTGTTTTTT. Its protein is CASIKDRGAEKLFF.

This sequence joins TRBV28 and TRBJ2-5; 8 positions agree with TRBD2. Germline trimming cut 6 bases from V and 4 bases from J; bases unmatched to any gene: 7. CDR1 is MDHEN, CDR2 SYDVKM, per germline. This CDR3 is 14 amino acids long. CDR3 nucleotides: TGTGCCAGCAGGCTCAGGGCGGGGGGAGAGACCCAGTACTTC. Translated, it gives CASRLRAGGETQYF.

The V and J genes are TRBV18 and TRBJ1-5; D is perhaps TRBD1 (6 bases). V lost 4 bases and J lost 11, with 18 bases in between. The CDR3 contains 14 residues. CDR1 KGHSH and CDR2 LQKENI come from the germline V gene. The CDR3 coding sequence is TGTGCCAGCTCACAGGACAGTGCCGTGCGGGCCCAGCATTTT. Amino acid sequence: CASSQDSAVRAQHF.

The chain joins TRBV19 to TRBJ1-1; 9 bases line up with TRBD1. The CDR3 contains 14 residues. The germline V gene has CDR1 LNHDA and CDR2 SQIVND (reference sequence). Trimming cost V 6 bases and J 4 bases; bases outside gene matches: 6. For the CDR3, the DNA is TGTGCCAGTAGCCTGACAGGGGGGCCCACTGAAGCTTTCTTT. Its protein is CASSLTGGPTEAFF. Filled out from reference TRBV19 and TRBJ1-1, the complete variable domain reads DGGITQSPKYLFRKEGQNVTLSCEQNLNHDAMYWYRQDPGQGLRLIYYSQIVNDFQKGDIAEGYSVSREKKESFPLTVTSAQKNPTAFYLCASSLTGGPTEAFFGQGTRLTVV.

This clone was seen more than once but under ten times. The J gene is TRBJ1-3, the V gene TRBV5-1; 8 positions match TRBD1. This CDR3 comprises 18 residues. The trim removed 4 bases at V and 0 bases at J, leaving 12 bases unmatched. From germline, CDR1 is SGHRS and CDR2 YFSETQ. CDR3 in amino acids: CASSAVGGQAFSGNTIYF. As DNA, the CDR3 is TGCGCCAGCAGCGCCGTGGGGGGACAGGCCTTCTCTGGAAACACCATATATTTT.

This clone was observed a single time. As DNA, the CDR3 is TGTGCCAGCACGCGGACAGGGAAGACCTACGAGCAGTACTTC. Translation: CASTRTGKTYEQYF. The genes are TRBV6-1 and TRBJ2-7; 8 nucleotides agree with TRBD1. The CDR3 has 14 residues. Germline assignment: CDR1 MNHNS and CDR2 SASEGT. Trimming removed 7 bases from V and 2 bases from J; junction bases left unmatched: 7.

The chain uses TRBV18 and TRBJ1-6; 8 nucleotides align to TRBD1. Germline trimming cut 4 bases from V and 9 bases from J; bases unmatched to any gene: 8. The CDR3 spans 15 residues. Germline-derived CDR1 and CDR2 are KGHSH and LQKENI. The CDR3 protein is CASSQQGGLGSPLHF. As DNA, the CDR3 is TGTGCCAGCTCACAACAGGGGGGGCTAGGTTCACCCCTCCACTTT. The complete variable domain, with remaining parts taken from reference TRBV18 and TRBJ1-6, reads NAGVMQNPRHLVRRRGQEARLRCSPMKGHSHVYWYRQLPEEGLKFMVYLQKENIIDESGMPKERFSAEFPKEGPSILRIQQVVRGDSAAYFCASSQQGGLGSPLHFGNGTRLTVT.

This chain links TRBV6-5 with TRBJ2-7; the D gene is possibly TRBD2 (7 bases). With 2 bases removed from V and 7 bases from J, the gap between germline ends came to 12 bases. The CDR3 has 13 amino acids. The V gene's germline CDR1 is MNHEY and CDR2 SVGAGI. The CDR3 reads CASSYRGGGEQYF. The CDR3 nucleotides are TGTGCCAGCAGTTACCGAGGGGGAGGGGAGCAGTACTTC.

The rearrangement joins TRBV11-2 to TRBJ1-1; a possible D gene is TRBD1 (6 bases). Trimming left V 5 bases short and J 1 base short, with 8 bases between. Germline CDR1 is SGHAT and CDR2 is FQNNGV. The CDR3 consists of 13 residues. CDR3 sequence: CASSPGANTEAFF. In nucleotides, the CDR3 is TGTGCCAGCAGCCCAGGGGCGAACACTGAAGCTTTCTTT. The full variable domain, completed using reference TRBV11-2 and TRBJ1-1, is EAGVAQSPRYKIIEKRQSVAFWCNPISGHATLYWYQQILGQGPKLLIQFQNNGVVDDSQLPKDRFSAERLKGVDSTLKIQPAKLEDSAVYLCASSPGANTEAFFGQGTRLTVV.

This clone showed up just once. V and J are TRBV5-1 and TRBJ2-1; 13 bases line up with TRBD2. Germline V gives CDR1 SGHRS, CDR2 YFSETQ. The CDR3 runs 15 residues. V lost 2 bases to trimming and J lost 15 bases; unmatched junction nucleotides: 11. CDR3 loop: CASSLWTSGSHSRFF. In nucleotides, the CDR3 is TGCGCCAGCAGCTTATGGACTAGCGGGAGTCATAGTAGGTTCTTC.